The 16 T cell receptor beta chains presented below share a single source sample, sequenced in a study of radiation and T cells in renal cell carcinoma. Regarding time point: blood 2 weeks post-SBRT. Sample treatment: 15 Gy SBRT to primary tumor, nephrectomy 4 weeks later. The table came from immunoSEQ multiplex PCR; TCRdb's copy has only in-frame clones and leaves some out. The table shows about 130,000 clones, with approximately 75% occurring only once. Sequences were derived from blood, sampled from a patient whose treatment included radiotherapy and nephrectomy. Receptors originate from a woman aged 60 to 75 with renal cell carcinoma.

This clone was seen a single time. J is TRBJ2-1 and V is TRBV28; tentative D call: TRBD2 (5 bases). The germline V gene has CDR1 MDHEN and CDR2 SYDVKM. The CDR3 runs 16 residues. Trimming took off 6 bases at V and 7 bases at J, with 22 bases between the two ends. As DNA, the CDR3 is TGTGCCAGCAGCTTCCTAAATGGACTGAATGGGAATGAGCAGTTCTTC. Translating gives CASSFLNGLNGNEQFF.

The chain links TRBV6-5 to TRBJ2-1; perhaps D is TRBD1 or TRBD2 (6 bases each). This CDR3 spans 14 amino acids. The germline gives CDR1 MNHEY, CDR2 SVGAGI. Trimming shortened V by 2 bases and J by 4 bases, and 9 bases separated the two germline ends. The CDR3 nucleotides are TGTGCCAGCAGTTACGGGGGGCCGTACAATGAGCAGTTCTTC. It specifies CASSYGGPYNEQFF.

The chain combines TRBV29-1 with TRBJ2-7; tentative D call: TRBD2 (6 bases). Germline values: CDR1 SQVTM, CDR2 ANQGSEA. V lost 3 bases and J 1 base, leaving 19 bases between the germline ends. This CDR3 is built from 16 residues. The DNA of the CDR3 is TGCAGCGTTGAGTTCCCAGTCTCTAGCGAGTCCTACGAGCAGTACTTC. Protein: CSVEFPVSSESYEQYF.

The CDR3 protein is CASSVGGTITYEQYF. Written as DNA, the CDR3 is TGTGCCAGCAGCGTAGGCGGTACTATCACCTACGAGCAGTACTTC. This chain connects TRBV9 to TRBJ2-7; the D is unclear. Trimming took 0 bases from V and 2 from J, leaving 12 bases between them. Germline values: CDR1 SGDLS, CDR2 YYNGEE. The CDR3 sequence is 15 residues long.

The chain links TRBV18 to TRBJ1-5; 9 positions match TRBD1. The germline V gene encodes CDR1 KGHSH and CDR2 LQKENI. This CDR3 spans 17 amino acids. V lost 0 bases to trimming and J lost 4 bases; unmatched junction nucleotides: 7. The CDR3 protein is CASSPPNRGRENQPQHF. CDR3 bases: TGTGCCAGCTCACCACCGAACAGGGGGCGCGAAAATCAGCCCCAGCATTTT.

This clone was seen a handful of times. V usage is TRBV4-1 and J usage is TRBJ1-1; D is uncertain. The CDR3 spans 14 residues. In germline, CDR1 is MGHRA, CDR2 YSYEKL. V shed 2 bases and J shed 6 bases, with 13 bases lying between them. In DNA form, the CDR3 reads TGCGCCAGCAGCCAACTTACCGGGAAGGCTGAAGCTTTCTTT. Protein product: CASSQLTGKAEAFF.

The CDR3 here is CASSEGSSYNEQFF. The CDR3 coding sequence is TGTGCCAGCAGCGAGGGTAGCTCCTACAATGAGCAGTTCTTC. This sequence joins TRBV9 and TRBJ2-1, with D hard to call. Germline values: CDR1 SGDLS, CDR2 YYNGEE. V was shortened by 3 bases and J by 0 bases, with 7 bases between the two germline ends. The CDR3 runs to 14 residues.

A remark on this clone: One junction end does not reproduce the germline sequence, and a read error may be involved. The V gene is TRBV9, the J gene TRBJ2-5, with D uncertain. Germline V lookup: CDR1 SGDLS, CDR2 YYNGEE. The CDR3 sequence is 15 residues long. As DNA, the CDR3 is TGTGCCAGCAGAGTAGCTCCAACTAAAAAAGAGACCCAGTACTTC. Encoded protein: CASRVAPTKKETQYF.

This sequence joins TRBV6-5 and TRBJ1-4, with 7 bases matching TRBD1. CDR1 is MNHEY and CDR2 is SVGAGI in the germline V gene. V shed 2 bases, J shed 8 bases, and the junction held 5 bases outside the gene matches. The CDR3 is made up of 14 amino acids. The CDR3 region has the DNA TGTGCCAGCAGTTACGACAGGGATCGCGAAAAACTGTTTTTT. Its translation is CASSYDRDREKLFF.

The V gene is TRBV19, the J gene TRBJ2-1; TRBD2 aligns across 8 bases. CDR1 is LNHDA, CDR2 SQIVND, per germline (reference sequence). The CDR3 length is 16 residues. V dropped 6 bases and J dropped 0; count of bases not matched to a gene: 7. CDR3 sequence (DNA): TGTGCCAGTAGCCCGGTAGCGGGACCCTCCTACAATGAGCAGTTCTTC. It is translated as CASSPVAGPSYNEQFF.

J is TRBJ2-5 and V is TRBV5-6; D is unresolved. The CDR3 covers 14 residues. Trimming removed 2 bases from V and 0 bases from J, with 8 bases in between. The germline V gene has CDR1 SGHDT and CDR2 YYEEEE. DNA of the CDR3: TGTGCCAGCAGCTTCGGGCAGTACCAAGAGACCCAGTACTTC. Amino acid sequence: CASSFGQYQETQYF.

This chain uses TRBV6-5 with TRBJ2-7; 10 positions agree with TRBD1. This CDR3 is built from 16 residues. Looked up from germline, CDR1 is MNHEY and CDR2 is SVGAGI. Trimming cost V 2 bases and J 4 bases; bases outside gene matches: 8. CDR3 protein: CASSYTSPGQGYEQYF. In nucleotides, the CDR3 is TGTGCCAGCAGTTACACGTCCCCGGGACAGGGGTACGAGCAGTACTTC.

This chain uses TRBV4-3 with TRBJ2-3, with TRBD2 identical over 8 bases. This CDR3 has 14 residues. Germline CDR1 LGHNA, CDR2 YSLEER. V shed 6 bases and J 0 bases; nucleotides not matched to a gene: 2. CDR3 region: CASRTGGSTDTQYF. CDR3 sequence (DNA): TGCGCCAGCAGGACGGGAGGGAGCACAGATACGCAGTATTTT.

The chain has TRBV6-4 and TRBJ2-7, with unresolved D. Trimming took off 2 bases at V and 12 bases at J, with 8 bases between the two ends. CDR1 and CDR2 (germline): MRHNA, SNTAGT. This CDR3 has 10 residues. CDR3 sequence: CASSDRRRYF. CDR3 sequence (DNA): TGTGCCAGCAGTGACCGAAGGCGGTACTTC.

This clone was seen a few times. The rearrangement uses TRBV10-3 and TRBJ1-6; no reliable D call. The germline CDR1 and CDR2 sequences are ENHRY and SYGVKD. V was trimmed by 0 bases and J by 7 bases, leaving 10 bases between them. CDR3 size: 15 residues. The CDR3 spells CAISESGLDNSPLHF. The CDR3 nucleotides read TGTGCCATCAGTGAGTCAGGTTTGGACAATTCACCCCTCCACTTT.

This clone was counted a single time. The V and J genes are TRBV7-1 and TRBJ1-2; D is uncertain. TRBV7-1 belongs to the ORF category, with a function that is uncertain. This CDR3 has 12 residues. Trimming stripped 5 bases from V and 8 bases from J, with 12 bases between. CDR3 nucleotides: TGTGCCAGCAGCCCCCCGCCAGCAGGCTACACCTTC. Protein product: CASSPPPAGYTF.